These T cell receptor beta chains were read from a single sample in a study of technical replicates of blood from a few donors. The method was immunoSEQ multiplex PCR; TCRdb's version includes in-frame clones alone and lacks a portion of them. Counted here are 70,000 to 95,000 clones, nearly 98% occurring once; the ten biggest clones make up almost 0.3%. Input material: T cells isolated from PBMCs. The receptors here all came from a human donor in good health. CDR3s include the opening cysteine and the closing phenylalanine or tryptophan. Fields, in order: J gene, D gene, V gene, clone size, CDR3 DNA, CDR3 protein. A D gene is named only where the DNA matches it firmly. Only part of the rows carry a size: once, few, many, or a class if the clone is expanded.

TRBJ2-2 TRBD2 TRBV6-1 once TGTGCCAGCAGTGAAAGTCGGGGGGTTACCGGGGAGCTGTTTTTT CASSESRGVTGELFF
TRBJ2-2 TRBD2 TRBV10-3 - TGTGCCATCAGTGAAGGACTAGCGGGAGAGGCCGGGGAGCTGTTTTTT CAISEGLAGEAGELFF
TRBJ2-3 TRBD1 TRBV11-3 - TGTGCCAGCAGCCAGAGGACAGGGACAGATACGCAGTATTTT CASSQRTGTDTQYF
TRBJ1-1 - TRBV2 - TGTGCCAGCAGTGTGGACAGCTACACTGAAGCTTTCTTT CASSVDSYTEAFF
TRBJ2-4 TRBD1 TRBV6-1 - TGTGCCAGCAGCCGGGACAGGGGGGTTGCGGACATTCAGTACTTC CASSRDRGVADIQYF
TRBJ2-5 TRBD2 TRBV6-1 - TGTGCCAGCAGTGACCAGCGGGAGGTCGAGACCCAGTACTTC CASSDQREVETQYF
TRBJ1-5 TRBD1 TRBV19 - TGTGCCATCACAAACAGGGGTTTTAGCAATCAGCCCCAGCATTTT CAITNRGFSNQPQHF
TRBJ2-2 - TRBV19 - TGTGCCAGTAGTATTAGGACACGCACCGGGGAGCTGTTTTTT CASSIRTRTGELFF
TRBJ2-7 - TRBV30 once TGTGCCTGGAGTCCGGGGATCCGCGAGCAGTACTTC CAWSPGIREQYF
TRBJ2-5 TRBD1 TRBV29-1 - TGCAGCGTTGTCGAGGGGGCAGGCGAGACCCAGTACTTC CSVVEGAGETQYF
TRBJ1-1 - TRBV6-1 - TGTGCCAGCAGTGACAGGGGAGAGGTCACTGAAGCTTTCTTT CASSDRGEVTEAFF
TRBJ2-7 TRBD1 TRBV5-1 - TGCGCCAGCAGCTTGAGGGACAGGGGCCACGAGCAGTACTTC CASSLRDRGHEQYF
TRBJ2-7 TRBD2 TRBV30 - TGTGCCTGGAGGGTAGCGGGTAACTCCTACGAGCAGTACTTC CAWRVAGNSYEQYF
TRBJ1-1 - TRBV7-6 once TGTGCCAGCAGCATCAGTACGAACACTGAAGCTTTCTTT CASSISTNTEAFF
TRBJ2-7 TRBD1 TRBV7-9 - TGTGCCAGCAGCTTACCGGGACAGGGGAAGGGAGAGCAGTACTTC CASSLPGQGKGEQYF
TRBJ2-7 TRBD2 TRBV6-5 - TGTGCCAGCAGCCCCCCCTCCAGCGGGAGATACGAGCAGTACTTC CASSPPSSGRYEQYF
TRBJ2-3 - TRBV25-1 - TGTGCCAGCAGTCGCACTCTCACCTCCGACACAGATACGCAGTATTTT CASSRTLTSDTDTQYF
TRBJ2-3 TRBD2 TRBV7-2 - TGTGCCAGCAGCCGTAGCGGGGCACCTACAGATACGCAGTATTTT CASSRSGAPTDTQYF
TRBJ2-1 - TRBV27 - TGTGCCAGCAGTCCATCCCGGTGGCGGAACTCCTACAATGAGCAGTTCTTC CASSPSRWRNSYNEQFF
TRBJ2-7 TRBD2 TRBV7-2 - TGTGCCAGCAGCTTAGTCGGCAGGACTAGCGCGAGAGAGCAGTACTTC CASSLVGRTSAREQYF
TRBJ2-1 TRBD2 TRBV10-3 - TGTGCCATCAGTCCGGGACTAGCGAGCTCCTACAATGAGCAGTTCTTC CAISPGLASSYNEQFF
TRBJ2-1 TRBD1 TRBV29-1 - TGCAGCGTTGTGGGGACAGGGATAGGCAATGAGCAGTTCTTC CSVVGTGIGNEQFF
TRBJ1-2 TRBD1 TRBV19 - TGTGCCAGTAGTCTAAAACCGGGACAGGGTTCTGGCTACACCTTC CASSLKPGQGSGYTF
TRBJ2-1 TRBD1 TRBV23-1 - TGCGCCAGAGGTAATATAGACAGGGGTACCTACAATGAGCAGTTCTTC CARGNIDRGTYNEQFF
TRBJ1-1 - TRBV19 - TGTGCCAGTACCCGACTCGACAGATACACTGAAGCTTTCTTT CASTRLDRYTEAFF
TRBJ2-7 TRBD2 TRBV6-1 - TGTGCCAGCAGACGGGAGGACCACAATTACGAGCAGTACTTC CASRREDHNYEQYF
TRBJ2-7 TRBD2 TRBV30 - TGTGCCTGGACTTACTCGCGGGAGAGAGGGCAGTACTTC CAWTYSRERGQYF
TRBJ2-7 TRBD2 TRBV29-1 - TGCAGCGTTGAACCGGGAGGCTCCTACGAGCAGTACTTC CSVEPGGSYEQYF
TRBJ2-2 - TRBV11-3 - TGTGCCAGCAGCTTTATCACCGGGGAGCTGTTTTTT CASSFITGELFF
TRBJ2-2 TRBD2 TRBV10-2 - TGCGCCAGCAGTGTGACTAGCGGGAGAGGTACCGGGGAGCTGTTTTTT CASSVTSGRGTGELFF